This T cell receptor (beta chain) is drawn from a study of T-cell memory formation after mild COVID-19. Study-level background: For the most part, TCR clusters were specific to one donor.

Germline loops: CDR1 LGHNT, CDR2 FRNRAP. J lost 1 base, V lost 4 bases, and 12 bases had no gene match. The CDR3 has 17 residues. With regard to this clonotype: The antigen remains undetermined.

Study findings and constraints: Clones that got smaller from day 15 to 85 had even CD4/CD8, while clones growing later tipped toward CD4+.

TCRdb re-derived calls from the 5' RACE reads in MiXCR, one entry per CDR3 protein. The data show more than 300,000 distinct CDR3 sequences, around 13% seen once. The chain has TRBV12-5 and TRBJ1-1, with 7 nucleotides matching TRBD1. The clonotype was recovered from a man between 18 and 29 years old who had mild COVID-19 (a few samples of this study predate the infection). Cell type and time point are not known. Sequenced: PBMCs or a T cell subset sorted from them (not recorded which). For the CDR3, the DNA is TGTGCTAGTGGTTCCCACTTCGCCGGGACAGCGAACACTGAAGCTTTCTTT. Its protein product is CASGSHFAGTANTEAFF.